A single sample gave rise to the 12 T cell receptor beta chains below, sequenced in a study of T cell changes during pregnancy in multiple sclerosis. Repertoires were generated with immunoSEQ multiplex PCR, while TCRdb's copy carries only in-frame clones and drops some. The table records approximately 53,000 clones, just over 90% of them present only once. The sample was CD4+ T cells from peripheral blood mononuclear cells, taken before pregnancy. The receptors were sampled from a female donor with multiple sclerosis, enrolled in a pregnancy study.

This sequence joins TRBV2 and TRBJ2-1, with 9 nucleotides matching TRBD2. The length of the CDR3 is 16 residues. The J segment lost 9 bases and the V segment lost 3 bases, leaving 12 bases of the junction unmatched. In germline, CDR1 is SNHLY, CDR2 FYNNEI. CDR3 sequence: CASSEWASGTRFEQFF. In DNA, the CDR3 is TGTGCCAGCAGTGAGTGGGCTAGCGGGACTAGATTTGAGCAGTTCTTC.

This chain links TRBV14 with TRBJ2-1, with 8 nucleotides matching TRBD2. The CDR3 totals 15 residues. The V segment lost 1 base and the J segment 5 bases; nucleotides outside the gene matches: 4. Looked up from germline, CDR1 is SGHDN and CDR2 is FVKESK. The CDR3 sequence: CASSQVGGRNNEQFF. The CDR3 DNA reads TGTGCCAGCAGCCAAGTAGGCGGGAGGAACAATGAGCAGTTCTTC.

V usage is TRBV7-9 and J usage is TRBJ2-2; D perhaps matches TRBD1 (5 bases). The V gene's germline CDR1 is SEHNR and CDR2 FQNEAQ (reference sequence). V lost 3 bases to trimming and J lost 6 bases, with 11 bases between them. The CDR3 is 14 residues long. The CDR3 reads CASSFQGLSGELFF. The CDR3 region has the DNA TGTGCCAGCAGCTTCCAGGGTCTATCCGGGGAGCTGTTTTTT.

This clone was recorded only once. The chain uses TRBV28 and TRBJ2-1; 9 bases align to TRBD2. This CDR3 is built from 12 residues. The V segment lost 7 bases and the J segment 15 bases; nucleotides outside the gene matches: 10. Germline lookup yields CDR1 MDHEN and CDR2 SYDVKM. The CDR3 DNA follows: TGTGCCAGCACCACACCGGGACTAGCTTTGTTCTTC. Translating it yields CASTTPGLALFF. Full variable domain (outside the CDR3, taken from reference TRBV28 and TRBJ2-1): DVKVTQSSRYLVKRTGEKVFLECVQDMDHENMFWYRQDPGLGLRLIYFSYDVKMKEKGDIPEGYSVSREKKERFSLILESASTNQTSMYLCASTTPGLALFFGPGTRLTVL.

The chain couples TRBV4-3 to TRBJ2-1; 10 bases align to TRBD2. V was clipped by 1 base and J by 6 bases; unmatched bases: 3. This CDR3 has 15 residues. The germline V gene encodes CDR1 LGHNA and CDR2 YSLEER. CDR3 coding DNA: TGCGCCAGCAGCCAAGCGACTAGCGGGTTCAATGAGCAGTTCTTC. Protein product: CASSQATSGFNEQFF.

This clone came up a few times. This chain links TRBV30 with TRBJ1-1; TRBD1 matches at 10 bases. The V segment lost 7 bases and the J segment 2 bases; nucleotides outside the gene matches: 4. The length of the CDR3 is 13 residues. The V gene's germline CDR1 is GTSNPN and CDR2 SVGIG (reference sequence). The CDR3 sequence is CASRQGANTEAFF. CDR3 DNA sequence: TGTGCCTCGCGACAGGGGGCCAACACTGAAGCTTTCTTT.

This chain links TRBV5-6 with TRBJ2-1; a weak D match, TRBD1 (5 bases). The CDR3 spans 14 residues. CDR1 is SGHDT, CDR2 YYEEEE, per germline. The V gene lost 0 bases and the J gene lost 6 bases, with 10 bases spanning the gap. The CDR3 DNA follows: TGTGCCAGCAGCTTGGTGGGGCGACCCAATGAGCAGTTCTTC. Its translation is CASSLVGRPNEQFF.

This chain links TRBV7-2 with TRBJ1-2; D is possibly TRBD1 (5 bases). Trimming cost V 0 bases and J 2 bases, with 10 bases left between them. This CDR3 is built from 15 residues. Germline CDR1 SGHTA, CDR2 FQGNSA. CDR3 sequence: CASSLAWGRNYGYTF. The CDR3 DNA sequence: TGTGCCAGCAGCTTAGCGTGGGGGAGGAACTATGGCTACACCTTC.

V gene TRBV6-5 combines with J gene TRBJ2-1, with 10 bases that match TRBD1. The germline V gene has CDR1 MNHEY and CDR2 SVGAGI. After removal of 5 bases from V and 4 bases from J, the junction contained 5 bases not matched to a gene. This CDR3 is 15 amino acids long. CDR3 DNA sequence: TGTGCCAGCAGTACGACGGGACAGGGGTACAATGAGCAGTTCTTC. This codes for CASSTTGQGYNEQFF.

J is TRBJ1-1 and V is TRBV12-5, with D perhaps TRBD1 (5 bases). The CDR3 length is 17 residues. From germline, CDR1 is LGHNT and CDR2 FRNRAP. V lost 0 bases and J lost 3, with 17 bases in between. The CDR3 bases are TGTGCTAGTGGTTTGGTACAATGGGGACGGGGGGACACTGAAGCTTTCTTT. Encoded protein: CASGLVQWGRGDTEAFF. Based on the CDR3 plus reference TRBV12-5 and TRBJ1-1, the full variable domain is DARVTQTPRHKVTEMGQEVTMRCQPILGHNTVFWYRQTMMQGLELLAYFRNRAPLDDSGMPKDRFSAEMPDATLATLKIQPSEPRDSAVYFCASGLVQWGRGDTEAFFGQGTRLTVV.

The chain recombines TRBV6-6 with TRBJ2-2; D gene unclear. The V end lost 6 bases, the J end lost 9 bases, and 8 bases lay between the germline ends. Germline V gene data show CDR1 as MNHNY and CDR2 as SVGAGI (reference sequence). This CDR3 has 11 amino acids. CDR3 nucleotides: TGTGCCAGCAGCCCACTCCGGGAGCTGTTTTTT. Encoded protein: CASSPLRELFF.

The rearrangement uses TRBV15 and TRBJ1-1; weak D call: TRBD1 (5 bases). The CDR3 is 13 residues long. V was trimmed by 1 base and J by 4 bases, leaving 7 bases between them. Germline V gene lookup returns CDR1 LNHNV and CDR2 YYDKDF (reference sequence). CDR3 sequence: CATSRVQGTEAFF. The CDR3 DNA reads TGTGCCACCAGCAGAGTTCAGGGCACTGAAGCTTTCTTT. Full variable domain (outside the CDR3, taken from reference TRBV15 and TRBJ1-1): DAMVIQNPRYQVTQFGKPVTLSCSQTLNHNVMYWYQQKSSQAPKLLFHYYDKDFNNEADTPDNFQSRRPNTSFCFLDIRSPGLGDTAMYLCATSRVQGTEAFFGQGTRLTVV.